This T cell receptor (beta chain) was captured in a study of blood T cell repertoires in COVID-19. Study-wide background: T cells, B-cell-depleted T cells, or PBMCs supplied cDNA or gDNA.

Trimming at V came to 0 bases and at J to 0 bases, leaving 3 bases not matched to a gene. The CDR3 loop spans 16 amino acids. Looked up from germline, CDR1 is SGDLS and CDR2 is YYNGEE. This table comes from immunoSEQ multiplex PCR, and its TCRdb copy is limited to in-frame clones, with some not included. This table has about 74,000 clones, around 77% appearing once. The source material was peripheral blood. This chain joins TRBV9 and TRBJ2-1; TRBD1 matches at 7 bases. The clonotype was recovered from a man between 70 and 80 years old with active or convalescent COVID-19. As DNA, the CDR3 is TGTGCCAGCAGCGTAGGGGACAGCAGCTCCTACAATGAGCAGTTCTTC. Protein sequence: CASSVGDSSSYNEQFF.